The sequence of this T cell receptor (beta chain) was determined in a study of blood T cell repertoires in COVID-19. Which cohort a participant joined came from the clinical history participants gave. For this clone: The identical CDR3 is also encoded by other nucleotide sequences in the sample.

Original methodology: Reference gene primer amplification gave estimated nucleated cell counts. Only in-frame clones appear in the TCRdb table, and some are missing; sequencing was by immunoSEQ multiplex PCR. V and J calls and clone size are copied from that table; D and trimming were computed from the DNA. This table has over 250,000 clones, around nine tenths appearing once. Trimming took 6 bases from V and 2 from J; bases not matched to a gene: 4. The CDR3 is made up of 14 amino acids. Germline values: CDR1 SNHLY, CDR2 FYNNEI. The chain has TRBV2 and TRBJ1-5, with 7 positions matching TRBD1. The sequence was collected from an older woman who had recovered from COVID-19. Sequenced sample: PBMCs or T cells enriched from blood (not recorded which). The CDR3 loop reads CASSNRGGNQPQHF. CDR3 nucleotides: TGTGCCAGCAGCAACAGGGGAGGCAATCAGCCCCAGCATTTT. The complete variable domain, with remaining parts taken from reference TRBV2 and TRBJ1-5, reads EPEVTQTPSHQVTQMGQEVILRCVPISNHLYFYWYRQILGQKVEFLVSFYNNEISEKSEIFDDQFSVERPDGSNFTLKIRSTKLEDSAMYFCASSNRGGNQPQHFGDGTRLSIL.